This TCR beta chain was recovered during a study of early T cells in non-severe SARS-CoV-2 infection. Background on the study: The authors sequenced bulk RNA from unsorted whole blood, leaving chains unpaired.

Attachment of unique molecular identifiers to individual cDNA molecules was performed. MiXCR was run by TCRdb on the 5' RACE reads, yielding one entry per CDR3 protein. The table shows 32,000 or so distinct CDR3 sequences, with 5.7% occurring only once. In this sample, this clonotype turned up many times. Its target is not known. The CDR3 has 20 residues. V lost 6 bases, J lost 0 bases, and 29 bases lay in between. In germline, CDR1 is MNHEY, CDR2 SMNVEV (reference sequence). Study observations and caveats: VDJdb matching favored anti-spike CD8 responses, missing private and CD4 specificities.

The source of this sequence is an adult who was a healthcare worker with PCR-confirmed SARS-CoV-2 infection or an uninfected control (not recorded which). Sequencing was performed on whole blood. The chain has TRBV27 and TRBJ1-1, with a possible D match to TRBD1 (5 bases). This CDR3 is CASSRFLENHFGTMNTEAFF. As DNA, the CDR3 is TGTGCCAGCAGCCGATTCCTGGAGAACCATTTTGGGACCATGAACACTGAAGCTTTCTTT.